The present T cell receptor beta chain was sequenced within a study of T cell responses to AZD1222 COVID-19 vaccine. CDR1 SGDLS and CDR2 YYNGEE come from the germline V gene. Trimming at V came to 4 bases and at J to 10 bases, leaving 10 bases not matched to a gene. This CDR3 has 13 amino acids. Clones were sequenced by immunoSEQ multiplex PCR, and TCRdb holds only the in-frame ones, with some missing. The data show some 200,000 clones, with approximately 91% seen just once and over 0.85% held by the top ten. The chain recombines TRBV9 with TRBJ1-1, with TRBD1 identical over 7 bases. The receptor's source is an adult in good health. The sequencing here drew on peripheral blood, taken on day 0 of AZD1222 vaccination. The CDR3 loop reads CASSPPDRVGAFF. DNA for the CDR3: TGTGCCAGCAGCCCCCCAGACAGGGTTGGAGCTTTCTTT. The full variable domain, in which reference TRBV9 and TRBJ1-1 provide the parts outside the CDR3, is DSGVTQTPKHLITATGQRVTLRCSPRSGDLSVYWYQQSLDQGLQFLIQYYNGEERAKGNILERFSAQQFPDLHSELNLSSLELGDSALYFCASSPPDRVGAFFGQGTRLTVV.